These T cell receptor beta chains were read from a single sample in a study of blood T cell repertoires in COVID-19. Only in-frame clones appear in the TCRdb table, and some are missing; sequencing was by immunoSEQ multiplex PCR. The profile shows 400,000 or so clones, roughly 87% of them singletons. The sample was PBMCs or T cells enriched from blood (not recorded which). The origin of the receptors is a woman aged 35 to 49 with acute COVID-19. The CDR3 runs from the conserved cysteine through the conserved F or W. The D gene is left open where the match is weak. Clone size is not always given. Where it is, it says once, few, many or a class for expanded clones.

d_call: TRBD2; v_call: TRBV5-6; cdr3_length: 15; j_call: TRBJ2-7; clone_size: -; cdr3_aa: CASSLTSGGSYEQYF
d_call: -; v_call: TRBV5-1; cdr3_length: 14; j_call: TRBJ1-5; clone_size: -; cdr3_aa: CASSLDGINQPQHF
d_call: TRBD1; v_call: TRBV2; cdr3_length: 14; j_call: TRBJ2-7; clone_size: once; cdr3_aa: CASSAETGFYEQYF
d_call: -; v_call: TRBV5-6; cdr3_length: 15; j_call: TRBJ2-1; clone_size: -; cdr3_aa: CASSFPRRGYNEQFF
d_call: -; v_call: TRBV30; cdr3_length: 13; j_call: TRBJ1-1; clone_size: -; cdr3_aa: CAWSESGYTEAFF
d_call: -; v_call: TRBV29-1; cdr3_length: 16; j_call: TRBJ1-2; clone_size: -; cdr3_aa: CSVVGTTETTNYGYTF
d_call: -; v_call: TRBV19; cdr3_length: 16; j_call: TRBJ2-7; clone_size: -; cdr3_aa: CASSTTRGGATYEQYF
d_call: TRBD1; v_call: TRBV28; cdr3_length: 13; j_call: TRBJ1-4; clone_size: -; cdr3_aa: CASSLGTGPKLFF
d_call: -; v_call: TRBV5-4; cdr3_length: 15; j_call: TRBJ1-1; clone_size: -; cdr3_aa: CASSPRTDLNTEAFF
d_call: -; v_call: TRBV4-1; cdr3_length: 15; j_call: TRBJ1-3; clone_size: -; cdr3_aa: CASSQAATSGNTIYF
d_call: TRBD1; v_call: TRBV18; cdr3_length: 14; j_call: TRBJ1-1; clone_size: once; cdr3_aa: CASSPGTGGTEAFF
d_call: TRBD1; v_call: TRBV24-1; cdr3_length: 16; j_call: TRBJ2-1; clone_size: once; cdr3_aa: CATSDSGTGGNNEQFF
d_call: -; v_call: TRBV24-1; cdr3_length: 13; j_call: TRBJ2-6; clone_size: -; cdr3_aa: CATSSIGANVLTF
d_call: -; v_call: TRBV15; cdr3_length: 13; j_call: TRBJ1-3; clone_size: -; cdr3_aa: CATSITSGNTIYF
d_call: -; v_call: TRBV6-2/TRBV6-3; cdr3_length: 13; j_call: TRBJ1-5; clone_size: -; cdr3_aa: CASSDSGIQPQHF
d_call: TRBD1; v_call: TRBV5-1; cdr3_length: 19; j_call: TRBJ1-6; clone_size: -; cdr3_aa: CASSLGQGAFSSYNSPLHF
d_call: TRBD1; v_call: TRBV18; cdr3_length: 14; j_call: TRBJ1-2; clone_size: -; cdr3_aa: CASSPGTGTYGYTF
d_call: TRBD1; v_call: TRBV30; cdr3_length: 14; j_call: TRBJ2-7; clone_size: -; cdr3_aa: CAWAGTGGYYEQYF
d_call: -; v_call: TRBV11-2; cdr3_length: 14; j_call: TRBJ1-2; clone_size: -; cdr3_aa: CASSLGVPGVGYTF
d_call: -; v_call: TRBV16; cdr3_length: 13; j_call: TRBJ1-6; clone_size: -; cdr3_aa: CASSQAENSPLHF
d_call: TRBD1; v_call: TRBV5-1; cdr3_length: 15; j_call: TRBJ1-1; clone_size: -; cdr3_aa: CASSPDSGTGLSLFF
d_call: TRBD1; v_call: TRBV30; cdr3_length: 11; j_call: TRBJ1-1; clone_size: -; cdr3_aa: CAWIQGAEAFF
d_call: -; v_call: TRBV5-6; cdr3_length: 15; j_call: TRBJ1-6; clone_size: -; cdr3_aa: CASSFSRGNNSPLHF
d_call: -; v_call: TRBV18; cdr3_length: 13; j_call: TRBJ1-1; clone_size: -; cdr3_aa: CASFGKERTEAFF
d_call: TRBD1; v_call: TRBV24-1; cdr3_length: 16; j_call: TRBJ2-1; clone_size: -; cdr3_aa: CATSDPTGNSYNEQFF
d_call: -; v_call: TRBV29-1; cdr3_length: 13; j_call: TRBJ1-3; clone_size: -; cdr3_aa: CSVVSGTGNTIYF
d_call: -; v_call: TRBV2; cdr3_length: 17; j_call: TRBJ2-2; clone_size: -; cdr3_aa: CASSEFYEGPNTGELFF
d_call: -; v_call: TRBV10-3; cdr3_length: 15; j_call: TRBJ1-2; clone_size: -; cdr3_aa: CAISESGRGSSGYTF
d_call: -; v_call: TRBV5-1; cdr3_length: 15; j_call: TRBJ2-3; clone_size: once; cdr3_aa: CASSLATAGTDTQYF